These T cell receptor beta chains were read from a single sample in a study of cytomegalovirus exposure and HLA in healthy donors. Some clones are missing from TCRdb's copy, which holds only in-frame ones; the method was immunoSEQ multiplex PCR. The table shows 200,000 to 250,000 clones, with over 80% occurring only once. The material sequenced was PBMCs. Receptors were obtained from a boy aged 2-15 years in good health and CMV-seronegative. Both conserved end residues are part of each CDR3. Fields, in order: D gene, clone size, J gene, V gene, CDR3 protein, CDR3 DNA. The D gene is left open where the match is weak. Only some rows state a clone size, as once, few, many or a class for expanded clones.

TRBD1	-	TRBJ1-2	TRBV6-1	CASSDRQGLNYGYTF	TGTGCCAGCAGTGACAGACAGGGCTTAAACTATGGCTACACCTTC
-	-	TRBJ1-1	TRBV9	CASSANSMNTEAFF	TGTGCCAGCAGCGCCAACAGCATGAACACTGAAGCTTTCTTT
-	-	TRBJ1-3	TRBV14	CASSSRGSGNTIYF	TGTGCCAGCAGCTCCAGGGGTTCTGGAAACACCATATATTTT
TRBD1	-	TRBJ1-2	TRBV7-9	CASSPQGAYGYTF	TGTGCCAGCAGCCCTCAGGGGGCATATGGCTACACCTTC
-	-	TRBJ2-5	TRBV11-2	CASSELGYLETQYF	TGTGCCAGCAGTGAGCTGGGCTACTTGGAGACCCAGTACTTC
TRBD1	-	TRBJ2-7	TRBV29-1	CSVVPTGGADYEQYF	TGCAGCGTGGTGCCTACAGGGGGCGCTGACTACGAGCAGTACTTC
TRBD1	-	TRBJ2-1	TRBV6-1	CASSEGWAGGFLSSYNEQFF	TGTGCCAGCAGTGAAGGTTGGGCAGGGGGCTTTCTGAGCTCCTACAATGAGCAGTTCTTC
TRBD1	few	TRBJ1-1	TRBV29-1	CSVGDRVEAFF	TGCAGCGTTGGGGACAGGGTTGAAGCTTTCTTT
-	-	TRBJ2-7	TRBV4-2	CASQPMGGPSYEQYF	TGTGCCAGCCAGCCAATGGGAGGCCCCTCCTACGAGCAGTACTTC
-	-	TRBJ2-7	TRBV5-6	CASSFSDEQYF	TGTGCCAGCAGCTTTTCAGACGAGCAGTACTTC
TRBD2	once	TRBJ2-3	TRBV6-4	CASSDSGLAGPDTQYF	TGTGCCAGCAGTGACTCGGGACTAGCGGGGCCAGATACGCAGTATTTT
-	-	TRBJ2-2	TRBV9	CASEGGASTGELFF	TGTGCCAGCGAGGGGGGGGCCAGCACCGGGGAGCTGTTTTTT
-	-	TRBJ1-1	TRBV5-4	CASSLSPGSRVATEAFF	TGTGCCAGCAGCTTGTCTCCCGGCAGCAGGGTGGCCACTGAAGCTTTCTTT
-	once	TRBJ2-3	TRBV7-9	CASSHGGTSTDTQYF	TGTGCCAGCAGCCACGGGGGGACAAGCACAGATACGCAGTATTTT
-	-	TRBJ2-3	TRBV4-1	CASSQGTATDTQYF	TGCGCCAGCAGCCAAGGGACTGCCACAGATACGCAGTATTTT
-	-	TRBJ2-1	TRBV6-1	CASTGGGWSEQFF	TGTGCCAGCACCGGAGGAGGATGGAGTGAGCAGTTCTTC
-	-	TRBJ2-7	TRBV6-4	CASSDSPSGYEQYF	TGTGCCAGCAGTGACTCGCCTTCAGGGTACGAGCAGTACTTC
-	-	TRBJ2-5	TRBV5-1	CASSPSGEPPETQYF	TGCGCCAGCAGTCCTTCTGGAGAACCCCCAGAGACCCAGTACTTC
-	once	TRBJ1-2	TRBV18	CASSPGQNYGYTF	TGTGCCAGCTCACCAGGACAGAACTATGGCTACACCTTC
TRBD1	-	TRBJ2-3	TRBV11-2	CASSTLDRGLRDTQYF	TGTGCCAGCAGCACCCTCGACAGGGGGCTGAGGGATACGCAGTATTTT
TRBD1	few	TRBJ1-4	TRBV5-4	CASSPRGQGEKLFF	TGTGCCAGCAGCCCCAGGGGGCAAGGTGAAAAACTGTTTTTT
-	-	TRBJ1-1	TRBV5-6	CASTSSPRVITEAFF	TGTGCCAGCACCTCATCACCGAGGGTAATCACTGAAGCTTTCTTT
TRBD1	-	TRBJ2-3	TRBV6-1	CASSPLGQGTDTQYF	TGTGCCAGCAGTCCTCTAGGACAGGGCACAGATACGCAGTATTTT
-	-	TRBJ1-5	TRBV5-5	CASSLQDRDTRNQPQHF	TGTGCCAGCAGCTTGCAAGATCGCGATACCCGCAATCAGCCCCAGCATTTT
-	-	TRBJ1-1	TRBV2	CASSRGGRGYTEAFF	TGTGCCAGCAGTCGGGGGGGCAGGGGCTACACTGAAGCTTTCTTT
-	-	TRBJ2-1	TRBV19	CASSIWLGGVNEQFF	TGTGCCAGTAGTATTTGGTTGGGGGGAGTCAATGAGCAGTTCTTC
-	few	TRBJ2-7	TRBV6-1	CASSDYRTDYEQYF	TGTGCCAGCAGTGACTACAGGACCGATTACGAGCAGTACTTC
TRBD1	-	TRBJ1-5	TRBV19	CASEGTVYSNQPQHF	TGTGCCAGTGAAGGGACAGTTTATAGCAATCAGCCCCAGCATTTT
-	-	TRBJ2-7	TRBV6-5	CASTQSLAFSYEQYF	TGTGCCAGCACCCAGAGCCTAGCGTTCTCCTACGAGCAGTACTTC
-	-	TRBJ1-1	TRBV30	CAWSDSNEAFF	TGTGCCTGGAGTGACAGTAATGAAGCTTTCTTT
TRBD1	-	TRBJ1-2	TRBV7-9	CASSLTKTGVDYTF	TGTGCCAGCAGCTTAACGAAGACAGGGGTGGACTACACCTTC
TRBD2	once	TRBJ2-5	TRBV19	CASSIGGAGVQGTQYF	TGTGCCAGTAGTATAGGGGGAGCGGGAGTTCAAGGGACCCAGTACTTC
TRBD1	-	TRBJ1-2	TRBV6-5	CASSTGDRDLHGYTF	TGTGCCAGCAGTACCGGGGACAGGGATCTTCATGGCTACACCTTC
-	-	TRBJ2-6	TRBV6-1	CASSVRRGVSGANVLTF	TGTGCCAGCAGTGTCCGCAGGGGGGTATCTGGGGCCAACGTCCTGACTTTC
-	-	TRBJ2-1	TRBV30	CAWEDTGYNEQFF	TGTGCCTGGGAGGATACAGGGTACAATGAGCAGTTCTTC
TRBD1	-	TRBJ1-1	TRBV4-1	CASSHPGQENTEAFF	TGCGCCAGCAGCCACCCGGGACAGGAGAACACTGAAGCTTTCTTT
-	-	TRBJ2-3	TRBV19	CASSIKRRPTDTQYF	TGTGCCAGTAGTATAAAGCGGCGGCCCACAGATACGCAGTATTTT
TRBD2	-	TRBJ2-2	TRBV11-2	CASSPSREAIGTGELFF	TGTGCCAGCAGCCCTTCCCGGGAGGCGATCGGCACCGGGGAGCTGTTTTTT
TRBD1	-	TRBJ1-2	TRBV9	CASSGTGDNYGYTF	TGTGCCAGCAGCGGGACAGGAGATAACTATGGCTACACCTTC
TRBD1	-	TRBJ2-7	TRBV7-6	CASSFGQGGDEQYF	TGTGCCAGCAGCTTCGGACAGGGCGGTGACGAGCAGTACTTC
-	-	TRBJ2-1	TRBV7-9	CSRGVINEQFF	TGTTCCAGAGGGGTCATCAATGAGCAGTTCTTC
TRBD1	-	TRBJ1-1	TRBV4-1	CASSQDGTVPTEAFF	TGCGCCAGCAGCCAAGATGGGACAGTCCCAACTGAAGCTTTCTTT
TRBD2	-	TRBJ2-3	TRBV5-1	CASSPGWRLAGGTDTQYF	TGCGCCAGCAGCCCGGGTTGGCGACTAGCGGGAGGCACAGATACGCAGTATTTT
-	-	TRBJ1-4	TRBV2	CASRAYGTEKLFF	TGTGCCAGCAGGGCATACGGGACAGAAAAACTGTTTTTT
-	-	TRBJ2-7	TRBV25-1	CASSVAVGTHSYEQYF	TGTGCCAGCAGTGTAGCCGTAGGTACCCACTCCTACGAGCAGTACTTC
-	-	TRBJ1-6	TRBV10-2	CASSESRGSNSPLHF	TGCGCCAGCAGTGAGTCGAGGGGGAGTAATTCACCCCTCCACTTT
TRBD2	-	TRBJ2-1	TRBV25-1	CASSGNSGLADYNEQFF	TGTGCCAGCAGTGGTAATTCTGGACTAGCTGATTACAATGAGCAGTTCTTC
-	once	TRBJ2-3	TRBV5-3	CAARPKRITDTQYF	TGTGCCGCCCGGCCCAAGCGGATCACAGATACGCAGTATTTT
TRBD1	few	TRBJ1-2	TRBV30	CAWATGGHYGYTF	TGTGCCTGGGCGACAGGGGGCCACTATGGCTACACCTTC
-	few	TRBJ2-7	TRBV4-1	CASSQGTFTPYEQYF	TGCGCCAGCAGCCAAGGGACATTCACCCCCTACGAGCAGTACTTC
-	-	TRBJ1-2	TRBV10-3	CAISDGGLGLGYGYTF	TGTGCCATCAGTGACGGGGGGTTAGGCTTGGGATATGGCTACACCTTC
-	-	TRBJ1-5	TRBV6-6	CASSYGLTLGNQPQHF	TGTGCCAGCAGTTACGGCCTCACGCTGGGCAATCAGCCCCAGCATTTT
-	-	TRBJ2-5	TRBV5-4	CASSPRGRQAAVETQYF	TGTGCCAGCAGCCCCCGGGGTCGGCAGGCCGCCGTGGAGACCCAGTACTTC
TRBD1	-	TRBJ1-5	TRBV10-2	CASSGTGNNQPQHF	TGCGCCAGCAGTGGGACAGGGAACAATCAGCCCCAGCATTTT
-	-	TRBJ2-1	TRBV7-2	CASSLALGGLKDEQFF	TGTGCCAGCAGCTTAGCGCTTGGGGGCCTTAAGGATGAGCAGTTCTTC
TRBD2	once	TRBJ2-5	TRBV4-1	CASSQGSLAGPKEQYF	TGCGCCAGCAGCCAAGGATCGCTAGCGGGACCTAAAGAGCAGTACTTC
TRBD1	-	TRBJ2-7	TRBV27	CASSLSPNPGTVGYEQYF	TGTGCCAGCAGTTTATCGCCGAACCCCGGGACAGTCGGTTACGAGCAGTACTTC
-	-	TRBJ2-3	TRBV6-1	CASRRTASTDTQYF	TGTGCCAGCAGAAGGACAGCTAGCACAGATACGCAGTATTTT
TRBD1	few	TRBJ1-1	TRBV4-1	CASSQNDRVLTEAFF	TGCGCCAGCAGCCAAAACGACAGGGTCTTGACTGAAGCTTTCTTT
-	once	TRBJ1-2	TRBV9	CASSSRTEDYGYTF	TGTGCCAGCAGCTCCCGGACAGAAGACTATGGCTACACCTTC